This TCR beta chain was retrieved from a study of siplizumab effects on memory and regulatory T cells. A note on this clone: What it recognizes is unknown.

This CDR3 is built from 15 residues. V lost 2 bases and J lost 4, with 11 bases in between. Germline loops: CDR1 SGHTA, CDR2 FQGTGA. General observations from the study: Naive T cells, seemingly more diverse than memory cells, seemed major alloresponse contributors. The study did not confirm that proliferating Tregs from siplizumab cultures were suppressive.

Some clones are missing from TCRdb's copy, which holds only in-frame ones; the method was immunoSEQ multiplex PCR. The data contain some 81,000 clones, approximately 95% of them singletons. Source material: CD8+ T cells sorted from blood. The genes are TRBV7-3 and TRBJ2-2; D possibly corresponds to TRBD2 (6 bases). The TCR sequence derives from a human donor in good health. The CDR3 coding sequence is TGTGCCAGCAGCTTATACGGGAGAGGCACCGGGGAGCTGTTTTTT. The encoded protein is CASSLYGRGTGELFF.